The following is a T cell receptor beta chain sequence with its context. The specificity of this receptor is unknown. Per-nucleotide qualities are absent, and no much larger clonotype sits a single base away. The germline V gene (reference sequence) sets CDR1 to MNHNY and CDR2 to SVGAGI. V gives up 2 bases and J gives up 8 bases, and the segment between their germline ends measures 9 bases. Reading from cysteine to phenylalanine, the CDR3 counts 13 amino acids. CDR3 DNA is the only sequence kept; it has 39 bases, read in frame from the first base. At one collaborating source in Seattle, patients were enrolled during active infection and were followed longitudinally through the course of disease. The collaborating institutions used their own protocols to collect whole blood in K2EDTA tubes. Collaborator samples were shipped for TCRbeta analysis as frozen whole blood, isolated PBMCs, or DNA extracted from either sample type.

The data originate from a study of blood T cell repertoires in COVID-19 (dated by TCRdb to about 2020). Study-wide context: The collaborator samples originated in the United States, Italy and Spain and spanned the acute and convalescent phases of COVID-19. The material from the prospective study consisted of cDNA or gDNA derived from T cells, B-cell-depleted T cells, or PBMCs. Subjects who had been exposed to COVID-19, were actively infected with it, or had recovered from it provided the deeply sampled blood TCRbeta repertoires that made up the dataset. A freely available public database, intended as a resource for researchers studying the immune response to SARS-CoV-2, is where the repertoires were released. Samples came from the ongoing ImmuneRACE study (first 160 participants) plus 1,254 subjects from 6 global collaborators. Nearly every sample came with metadata listing a de-identified subject ID, COVID-19 status, age in years and sex. Where HLA class I and class II types were available, the types were taken from metadata supplied by the sample provider, not from assay-based typing. Results the study describes overall, beyond this receptor: The amount of clinical and demographic metadata varied by source and participant and was provided uncurated.

TCRbeta CDR3 regions were amplified from genomic DNA by means of the immunoSEQ Assay, a bias-controlled multiplex PCR. The authors' pipeline ran thus. The number of nucleated cells in each sample was estimated by amplification of reference gene primers within the assay. Sequence reads were collapsed and filtered to measure the absolute abundance of every unique TCRbeta CDR3 rearrangement. Productive Simpson clonality was computed per sample as the square root of Simpson's diversity index over productive rearrangements. TCRdb took over this immuneACCESS table, retaining in-frame rearrangements with V and J assigned. Such tables are incomplete; in checked studies, under half of the missing clones stem from an unresolved V gene, and the remainder is unexplained. V and J calls and clone size are those listed in that table; D and trimming were worked out from the DNA. The sample contains about 220,000 clones, roughly 80% of them found a single time. Jointly, the top ten make up less than 6% of the sample.

Sequencing was performed on peripheral blood. The TCR was taken from a woman aged 70-85 years with COVID-19, enrolled during active disease. The chain employs TRBV6-6 and TRBJ2-2, with a weak D call of TRBD2 (6 bases match). The CDR3 protein is CASSYRREGELFF. The DNA sequence follows: TGTGCCAGCAGTTACCGGCGGGAAGGGGAGCTGTTTTTT.